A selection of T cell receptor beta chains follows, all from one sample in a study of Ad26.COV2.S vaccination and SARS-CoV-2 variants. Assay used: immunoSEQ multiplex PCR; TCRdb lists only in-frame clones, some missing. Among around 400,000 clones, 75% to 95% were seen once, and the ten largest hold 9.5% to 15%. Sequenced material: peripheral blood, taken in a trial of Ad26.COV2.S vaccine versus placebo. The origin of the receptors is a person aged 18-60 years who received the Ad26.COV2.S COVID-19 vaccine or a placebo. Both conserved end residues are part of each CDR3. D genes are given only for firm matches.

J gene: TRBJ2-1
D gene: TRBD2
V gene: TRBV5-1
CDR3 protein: CASSPGTSGYNEQFF

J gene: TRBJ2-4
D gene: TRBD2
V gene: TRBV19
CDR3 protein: CASSVLAGGTKNIQYF

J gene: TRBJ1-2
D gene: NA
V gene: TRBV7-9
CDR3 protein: CASSLIGTYGYTF

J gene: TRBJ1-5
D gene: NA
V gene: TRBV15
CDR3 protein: CATSRDYGQKPQHF

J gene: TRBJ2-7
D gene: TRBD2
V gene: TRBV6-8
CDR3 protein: CASSSLAGEGYEQYF

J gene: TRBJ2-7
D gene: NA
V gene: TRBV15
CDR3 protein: CATSRDNLHRDGFYEQYF

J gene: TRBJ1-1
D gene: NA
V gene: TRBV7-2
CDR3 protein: CASSSEAVAGTEAFF

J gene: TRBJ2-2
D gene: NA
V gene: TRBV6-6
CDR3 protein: CASSPREAGGTGELFF

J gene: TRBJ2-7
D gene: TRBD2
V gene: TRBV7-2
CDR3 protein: CASSLVGTSGGYEQYF

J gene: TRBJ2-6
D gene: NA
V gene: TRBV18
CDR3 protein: CASSPPTALSGANVLTF

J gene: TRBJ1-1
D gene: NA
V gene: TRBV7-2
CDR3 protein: CASSPRGFNVEAFF

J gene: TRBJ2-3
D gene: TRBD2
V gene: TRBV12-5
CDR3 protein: CASLLAGTDTQYF

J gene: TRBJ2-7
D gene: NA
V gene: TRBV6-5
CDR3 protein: CASSYSILGDGYEQYF

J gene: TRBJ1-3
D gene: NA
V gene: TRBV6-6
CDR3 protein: CASSPPARGEGTIYF

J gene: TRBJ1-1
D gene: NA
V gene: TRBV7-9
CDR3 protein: CASSLQIPEAFF

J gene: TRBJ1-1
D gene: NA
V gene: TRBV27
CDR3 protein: CASRQRGAITEAFF

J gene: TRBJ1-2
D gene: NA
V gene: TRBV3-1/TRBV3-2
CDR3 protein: CASSQGGTPSYGYTF

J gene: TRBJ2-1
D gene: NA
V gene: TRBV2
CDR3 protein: CASRSSYNEQFF

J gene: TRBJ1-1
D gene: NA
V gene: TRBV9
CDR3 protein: CASSETALRTEAFF

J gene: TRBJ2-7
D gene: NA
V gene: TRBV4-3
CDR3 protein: CASSHSLGGSSYEQYF

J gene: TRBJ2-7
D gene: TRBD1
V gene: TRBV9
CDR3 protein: CASSGGQGSYEQYF

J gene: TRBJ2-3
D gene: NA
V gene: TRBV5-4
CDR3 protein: CASSPTITPTDTQYF

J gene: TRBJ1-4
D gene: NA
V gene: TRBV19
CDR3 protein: CASSRATNEKLFF

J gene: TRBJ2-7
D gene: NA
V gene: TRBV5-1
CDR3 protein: CASSQNPLGLGYEQYF

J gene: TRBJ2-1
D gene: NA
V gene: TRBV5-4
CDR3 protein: CASSLVSEQFF

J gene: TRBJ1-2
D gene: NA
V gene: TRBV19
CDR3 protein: CASSSTTANYGYTF